Described below is a single T cell receptor beta chain sequence and its context. Its antigen is unknown. TCRdb's copy holds only in-frame clones and misses some; the assay was immunoSEQ multiplex PCR. The sample shows tens of thousands of clones, about 90% of them seen only once. Germline CDR1 reads SGHNT; CDR2 reads YYREEE (reference sequence). The CDR3 spans 14 residues. Trimming took 7 bases from V and 7 from J, leaving 18 bases between them. Time point specified: after neoadjuvant nivolumab, at surgical resection. The data were taken from a study of neoadjuvant anti-PD-1 for oral cavity cancer. Study-level results: Post-nivolumab, blood T cell clonality was significantly elevated in non-responders.

Sequences were derived from PBMCs, sampled after nivolumab (anti-PD-1) treatment. This TCR was recovered from a person aged 40-85 years with oral cavity squamous cell carcinoma. V is TRBV5-4 and J is TRBJ2-1, with TRBD2 as a possible D gene (7 bases). The CDR3 here is CASFETGGVNEQFF. CDR3 bases: TGTGCCAGCTTCGAAACGGGGGGCGTAAATGAGCAGTTCTTC.